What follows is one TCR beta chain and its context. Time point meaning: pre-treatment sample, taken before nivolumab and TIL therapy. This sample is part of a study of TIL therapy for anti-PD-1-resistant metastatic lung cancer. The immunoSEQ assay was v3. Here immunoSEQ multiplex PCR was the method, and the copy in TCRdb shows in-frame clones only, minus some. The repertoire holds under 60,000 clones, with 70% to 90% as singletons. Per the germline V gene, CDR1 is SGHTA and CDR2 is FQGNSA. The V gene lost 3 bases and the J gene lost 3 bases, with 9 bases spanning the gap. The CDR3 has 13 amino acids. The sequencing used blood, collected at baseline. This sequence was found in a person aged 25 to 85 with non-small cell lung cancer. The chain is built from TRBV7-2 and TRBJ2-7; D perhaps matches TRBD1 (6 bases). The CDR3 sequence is CASSLQGNYEQYF. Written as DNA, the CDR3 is TGTGCCAGCAGCTTGCAGGGGAACTACGAGCAGTACTTC.